The sequence of this TCR beta chain was determined in a study of human T cells and chemical hapten exposure. Broader study findings: DPC sensitization left the count of TCRs above 1 in 1000 unchanged.

Details on this clonotype: Its target is not known.

In the authors' workflow: Sampled TCR counts reached a median of approximately 93,000 per sample, with values ranging from 23,224 to 690,600. Each CDR3 protein is one row after TCRdb ran MiXCR on the RACE reads. TCRdb's processing, not the study's, gives the V and J calls here. Of roughly 100,000 distinct CDR3 sequences in the sample, approximately 8.2% were seen once. The germline CDR1 and CDR2 sequences are LNHDA and SQIVND (reference sequence). CDR3 length equals 16 residues. V lost 11 bases and J lost 2, with 23 bases in between. Time point meaning: healthy volunteer bleed at 2 weeks. The total RNA was obtained from whole blood that was not fractionated.

Sequenced input: whole blood. The sequence derives from a female donor in good health. Some clones in this sample may be carry-over from other donors' samples. The rearrangement links TRBV19 to TRBJ2-3; weak D call: TRBD2 (6 bases). CDR3 nucleotide sequence: TGTGCCTCAAAGGGAACTAGCTATGTCCCCACAGATACGCAGTATTTT. Its translation is CASKGTSYVPTDTQYF.